This note documents a single TCR beta chain sequence. Antigen specificity is unknown. In germline, CDR1 is MNHNS, CDR2 SASEGT. The CDR3 is 16 amino acids. With V trimmed by 0 bases and J by 9 bases, 10 bases remained unmatched. Profiled with immunoSEQ multiplex PCR; TCRdb holds only in-frame clones, not every one. The repertoire has about 88,000 clones, less than 95% of them found once; the top ten carry 0.35%. This entry comes from a study of graft-versus-host responses after intestinal transplantation. About the study: Anti-thymocyte globulin was used for induction in all recipients, who then took tacrolimus and steroids for about three years.

The clonotype comes from a human donor who was the organ donor for an intestinal transplant. Sequences were derived from unstimulated CD4+ T cells sorted from spleen or lymph node cells, sampled before transplant. The J gene is TRBJ2-1, the V gene TRBV6-1; 8 nucleotides agree with TRBD1. The CDR3 nucleotides read TGTGCCAGCAGTGAAGCCCTAGGGGACAGGAGCGCTGAGCAGTTCTTC. As protein: CASSEALGDRSAEQFF.